The 9 T cell receptor beta chains listed next were all sequenced from one sample in a study of cytomegalovirus exposure and HLA in healthy donors. PCR used 60 Vbeta primers and 13 Jbeta primers. Produced via immunoSEQ multiplex PCR; TCRdb's table is partial and in-frame only. In the table there are more than 30,000 clones, roughly 67% of which are singletons. What was sequenced was PBMCs. Receptor source: a man aged 35-49 years in good health and CMV-seropositive.

This clone was observed a handful of times. The V gene is TRBV30, the J gene TRBJ1-1; a possible D gene is TRBD1 (6 bases). V gave up 8 bases and J gave up 5 bases, with 15 bases separating them. The CDR3 has 12 residues. Germline values: CDR1 GTSNPN, CDR2 SVGIG (reference sequence). The CDR3 sequence is CAHGGGKTEAFF. The CDR3 DNA follows: TGTGCCCACGGGGGGGGCAAGACTGAAGCTTTCTTT.

The gene calls are TRBV30 and TRBJ2-7; possible D gene TRBD2, 6 bases. V shed 7 bases and J shed 2 bases, with 15 bases lying between them. Germline V gene lookup returns CDR1 GTSNPN and CDR2 SVGIG (reference sequence). The CDR3 contains 13 residues. The CDR3 loop reads CASSGGVAYEQYF. The CDR3 bases are TGTGCCTCGTCCGGCGGGGTAGCCTACGAGCAGTACTTC. The complete variable domain, with remaining parts taken from reference TRBV30 and TRBJ2-7, reads SQTIHQWPATLVQPVGSPLSLECTVEGTSNPNLYWYRQAAGRGLQLLFYSVGIGQISSEVPQNLSASRPQDRQFILSSKKLLLSDSGFYLCASSGGVAYEQYFGPGTRLTVT.

The chain joins TRBV9 to TRBJ1-2, with TRBD1 as a possible D gene (5 bases). V lost 4 bases and J 4 bases, leaving 14 bases between the germline ends. CDR3 length equals 14 residues. CDR1 is SGDLS, CDR2 YYNGEE, per germline. For the CDR3, the DNA is TGTGCCAGCAGCTCCCCCGGGGGGGGCTATGGCTACACCTTC. Protein product: CASSSPGGGYGYTF.

The chain joins TRBV2 to TRBJ2-7; the match to TRBD1 covers 9 bases. With V trimmed by 3 bases and J by 5 bases, 5 bases remained unmatched. This CDR3 contains 14 residues. From germline, CDR1 is SNHLY and CDR2 FYNNEI. CDR3 residues: CASSERTGVDEQYF. The DNA of the CDR3 is TGTGCCAGCAGTGAGCGGACAGGGGTCGACGAGCAGTACTTC.

The genes are TRBV9 and TRBJ2-5, with TRBD1 as a possible D gene (5 bases). From germline, CDR1 is SGDLS and CDR2 YYNGEE. The V and J ends lost 0 bases and 2 bases respectively, with 14 bases between them. The CDR3 runs 16 residues. The CDR3 loop is CASSVGIGALQETQYF. CDR3 nucleotides: TGTGCCAGCAGCGTAGGAATAGGGGCGCTTCAAGAGACCCAGTACTTC.

By share of the sample, this clone is hyperexpanded. In the same sample, other DNA sequences code for this CDR3. The chain couples TRBV5-1 to TRBJ2-7, with D maybe TRBD1 (6 bases). This CDR3 has 13 amino acids. CDR1 and CDR2 (germline): SGHRS, YFSETQ. Trimming stripped 3 bases from V and 2 bases from J, with 9 bases between. The CDR3 DNA is TGCGCCAGCAGCTGGGACAAAACCTACGAGCAGTACTTC. Protein sequence: CASSWDKTYEQYF.

The genes are TRBV5-6 and TRBJ1-4; weak D call: TRBD1 (6 bases). Germline CDR1 SGHDT, CDR2 YYEEEE. V lost 4 bases and J lost 10, with 17 bases in between. The CDR3 length is 14 residues. The CDR3 DNA sequence: TGTGCCAGCAGCGGGGCCCACAGGGTAGGAAAACTGTTTTTT. Encoded protein: CASSGAHRVGKLFF. Using reference TRBV5-6 and TRBJ1-4 for the parts outside the CDR3, the full variable domain is DAGVTQSPTHLIKTRGQQVTLRCSPKSGHDTVSWYQQALGQGPQFIFQYYEEEERQRGNFPDRFSGHQFPNYSSELNVNALLLGDSALYLCASSGAHRVGKLFFGSGTQLSVL.

The chain uses TRBV4-2 and TRBJ2-1, with 13 positions matching TRBD2. The V gene end was trimmed by 3 bases and the J gene end by 8 bases; junction bases not matched to a gene: 7. The CDR3 contains 16 residues. Germline CDR1 and CDR2: LGHNA and YNFKEQ. This CDR3 is CASSQGTSGVSHEQFF. The CDR3 DNA reads TGTGCCAGCAGCCAGGGGACTAGCGGGGTTTCGCATGAGCAGTTCTTC.

The CDR3 spells CAIWDREGYTF. CDR3 nucleotide sequence: TGTGCCATCTGGGACAGGGAAGGCTACACCTTC. The chain couples TRBV6-1 to TRBJ1-2, with 9 bases fitting TRBD1. V shed 10 bases, J shed 8 bases, and the junction held 5 bases outside the gene matches. CDR1 and CDR2 (germline): MNHNS, SASEGT. This CDR3 comprises 11 residues.